This T cell receptor beta chain comes out of a study of PD-1 blockade in mismatch repair-deficient tumors. This table comes from immunoSEQ multiplex PCR, and its TCRdb copy is limited to in-frame clones, with some not included. The table lists approximately 37,000 clones, 70% to 90% of them singletons. Germline CDR1 reads SEHNR; CDR2 reads FQNEAQ (reference sequence). Trimming removed 6 bases from V and 5 bases from J; junction bases left unmatched: 5. The CDR3 covers 14 residues. The rearrangement joins TRBV7-9 to TRBJ2-1, with 9 bases lining up with TRBD2. Sequenced material: peripheral blood, taken about 80 weeks after starting pembrolizumab. The clonotype originates from an adult with mismatch repair-deficient cancer. CDR3 nucleotide sequence: TGTGCCAGCAGGTCCAGGACTAGCGACAATGAGCAGTTCTTC. Translating gives CASRSRTSDNEQFF.